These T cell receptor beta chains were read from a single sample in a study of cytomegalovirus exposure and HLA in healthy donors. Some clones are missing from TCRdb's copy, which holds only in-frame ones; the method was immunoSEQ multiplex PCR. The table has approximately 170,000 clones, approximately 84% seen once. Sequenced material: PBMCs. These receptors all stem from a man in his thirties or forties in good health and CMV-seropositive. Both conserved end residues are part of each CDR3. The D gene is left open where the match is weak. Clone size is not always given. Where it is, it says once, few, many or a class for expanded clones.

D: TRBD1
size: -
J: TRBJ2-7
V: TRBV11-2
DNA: TGTGCCAGCACCCTGGGGACAGATGGCGAGCAGTACTTC
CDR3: CASTLGTDGEQYF

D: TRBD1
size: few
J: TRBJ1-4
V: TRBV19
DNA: TGTGCCAGTAGTTCCTCTACAGGGGGCGGATATGAAAAACTGTTTTTT
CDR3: CASSSSTGGGYEKLFF

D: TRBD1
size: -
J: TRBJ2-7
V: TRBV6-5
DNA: TGTGCCAGCAGTCAACTGACAGGGGTTGTGTCTAGAATTCTGTTC
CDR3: CASSQLTGVVSRILF

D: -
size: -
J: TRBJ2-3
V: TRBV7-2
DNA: TGTGCCAGCAGCTTATTTGCGGGGGCCGGAGATACGCAGTATTTT
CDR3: CASSLFAGAGDTQYF

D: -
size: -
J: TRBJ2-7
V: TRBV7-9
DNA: TGTGCCAGCAGCTTCTCTTACGAGCAGTACTTC
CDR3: CASSFSYEQYF

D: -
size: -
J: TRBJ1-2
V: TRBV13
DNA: TGTGCCAGCAGCCAGAACAGGACGAGCTATGGCTACACCTTC
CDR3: CASSQNRTSYGYTF

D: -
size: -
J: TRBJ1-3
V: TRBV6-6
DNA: TGTGCCAGCATGTCCACTGGAAACACCATATATTTT
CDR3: CASMSTGNTIYF

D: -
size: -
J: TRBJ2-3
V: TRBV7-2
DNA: TGTGCCAGTGGGCAGGGATCCGTAGATACGCAGTATTTT
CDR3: CASGQGSVDTQYF

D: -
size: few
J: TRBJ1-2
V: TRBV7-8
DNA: TGTGCCAGCAGCTTAGGGCGGGAGGGCGGCTACACCTTC
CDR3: CASSLGREGGYTF

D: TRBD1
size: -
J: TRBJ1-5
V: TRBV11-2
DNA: TGTGCCAGCAGCTTAGAGTCGGGCAGGGGGAATCAGCCCCAGCATTTT
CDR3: CASSLESGRGNQPQHF

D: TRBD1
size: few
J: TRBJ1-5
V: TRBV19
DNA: TGTGCCACTGGACAGGGTAATCGGCAGCCCCAGCATTTT
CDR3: CATGQGNRQPQHF

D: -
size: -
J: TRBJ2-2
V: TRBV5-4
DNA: TGTGCCAGCAGCTCCCCGCCGGTGCCCGGGGAGCTGTTTTTT
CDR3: CASSSPPVPGELFF